The 18 T cell receptor beta chains reported below all come from one sample, sequenced in a study of cytomegalovirus exposure and HLA in healthy donors. Primers for the PCR totalled 60 Vbeta and 13 Jbeta. The method was immunoSEQ multiplex PCR; TCRdb's version includes in-frame clones alone and lacks a portion of them. The sample carries some 140,000 clones, 79% recorded once. Input material: PBMCs. The receptor source for this set is a man aged 35-49 years in good health and CMV-seropositive.

The CDR3 coding sequence is TGCGCCAGCAGCTTGCAAAATAGCGGGATCCCCGGGGAGCTGTTTTTT. It codes for CASSLQNSGIPGELFF. V is TRBV5-1 and J is TRBJ2-2, with 8 positions matching TRBD2. V lost 1 base, J lost 6 bases, and 8 bases stayed unmatched. The CDR3 contains 16 residues. Germline CDR1 and CDR2: SGHRS and YFSETQ.

V and J are TRBV11-2 and TRBJ2-3, with TRBD1 matching 10 bases. Germline CDR1 reads SGHAT; CDR2 reads FQNNGV. The trim removed 4 bases at V and 2 bases at J, leaving 3 bases unmatched. There are 15 residues in the CDR3. The CDR3 DNA reads as TGTGCCAGCAGCTATGGGACAGGGGTCACAGATACGCAGTATTTT. This encodes CASSYGTGVTDTQYF.

V gene TRBV19 combines with J gene TRBJ2-3; 10 positions match TRBD2. Germline CDR1 and CDR2: LNHDA and SQIVND (reference sequence). With 1 base clipped from V and 0 bases from J, the junction kept 7 bases outside the gene matches. The CDR3 has 18 residues. The CDR3 is CASSIVLGLAVSTDTQYF. As DNA, the CDR3 is TGTGCCAGTAGTATAGTTCTCGGACTAGCGGTTAGCACAGATACGCAGTATTTT.

As regards this clone: One end of the junction is discordant with germline, which a read error may explain. The chain joins TRBV5-6 to TRBJ2-7, with 7 positions matching TRBD2. The CDR3 extends over 16 amino acids. Germline V gene data show CDR1 as SGHDT and CDR2 as YYEEEE. The CDR3 loop is CASSLGARSGTYEQCF. CDR3 sequence (DNA): TGTGCCAGCAGCTTGGGGGCCCGGAGCGGGACCTACGAGCAGTGCTTC.

J is TRBJ1-1 and V is TRBV27, with 7 bases lining up with TRBD1. Germline V gene sequence: CDR1 MNHEY, CDR2 SMNVEV (reference sequence). V lost 6 bases to trimming and J lost 0 bases; unmatched junction nucleotides: 1. CDR3 length: 13 residues. The CDR3 DNA follows: TGTGCCAGCAGAGGACAGGTGAACACTGAAGCTTTCTTT. Its protein product is CASRGQVNTEAFF.

The rearrangement uses TRBV4-1 and TRBJ1-6; tentatively, D is TRBD1 (5 bases). Germline V gene sequence: CDR1 MGHRA, CDR2 YSYEKL. V was trimmed by 6 bases and J by 1 base, leaving 16 bases between them. CDR3 length: 17 residues. CDR3 loop: CASRLRGEESYNSPLHF. CDR3 DNA sequence: TGCGCCAGCAGGTTAAGGGGTGAAGAATCCTATAATTCACCCCTCCACTTT.

The gene calls are TRBV10-3 and TRBJ2-2; 9 bases agree with TRBD2. Germline assignment: CDR1 ENHRY and CDR2 SYGVKD. With 3 bases clipped from V and 5 bases from J, the junction kept 16 bases outside the gene matches. CDR3 size: 19 residues. CDR3 nucleotide sequence: TGTGCCATCAGTGATCCAACGGGGAGGCTAGCGGGAAATACCGGGGAGCTGTTTTTT. This encodes CAISDPTGRLAGNTGELFF.

In regard to this clone: Sequence at one end of the junction differs from germline and may be a read error. The chain carries TRBV5-4 and TRBJ2-7; 9 bases map to TRBD1. Germline CDR1 reads SGHNT; CDR2 reads YYREEE (reference sequence). The CDR3 spans 16 residues. The chain's CDR3 is CAGRRATTGGPYEQYF. In nucleotides, the CDR3 is TGTGCCGGCAGGAGGGCCACGACAGGGGGTCCCTACGAGCAGTACTTC.

There are a few counts of this clone. The V gene is TRBV29-1, the J gene TRBJ1-1; D perhaps matches TRBD1 (6 bases). The CDR3 spans 13 residues. Trimming left V 7 bases short and J 2 bases short, with 14 bases between. CDR1 SQVTM and CDR2 ANQGSEA come from the germline V gene. The CDR3 DNA reads TGCAGCGACCTCCGGGACATTAACACTGAAGCTTTCTTT. It specifies CSDLRDINTEAFF.

This chain connects TRBV5-6 to TRBJ2-3; maybe TRBD2 (5 bases). Looked up from germline, CDR1 is SGHDT and CDR2 is YYEEEE. The CDR3 sequence is 14 residues long. Trimming stripped 4 bases from V and 1 base from J, with 10 bases between. The CDR3 region is CASSPDWGTDTQYF. CDR3 DNA: TGTGCCAGCAGCCCGGACTGGGGCACAGATACGCAGTATTTT.

The chain joins TRBV5-1 to TRBJ2-2; 10 bases map to TRBD2. The CDR3 runs 16 residues. In germline, CDR1 is SGHRS, CDR2 YFSETQ. With 4 bases clipped from V and 0 bases from J, the junction kept 3 bases outside the gene matches. The CDR3 region has the DNA TGCGCCAGCAGCGCAGGACTAGCGGCGAACACCGGGGAGCTGTTTTTT. Encoded protein: CASSAGLAANTGELFF.

This chain joins TRBV30 and TRBJ1-2; TRBD1 aligns across 9 bases. CDR1 is GTSNPN, CDR2 SVGIG, per germline (reference sequence). V lost 5 bases, J lost 6 bases, and 1 base stayed unmatched. CDR3 size: 11 residues. DNA for the CDR3: TGTGCCTGGGGGACAGGGAATGGCTACACCTTC. As protein: CAWGTGNGYTF.

J is TRBJ1-2 and V is TRBV7-8; 7 bases map to TRBD1. Per the germline V gene, CDR1 is SGHVS and CDR2 is FQNEAQ. The V segment lost 4 bases and the J segment 7 bases; nucleotides outside the gene matches: 9. This CDR3 spans 14 amino acids. The CDR3 DNA follows: TGTGCCAGCAGCTCGCTACTTCCAGGGGGTGGCTACACCTTC. It specifies CASSSLLPGGGYTF.

This chain connects TRBV5-1 to TRBJ1-1; 7 nucleotides agree with TRBD1. This CDR3 contains 15 residues. Germline trimming cut 3 bases from V and 6 bases from J; bases unmatched to any gene: 11. Per germline, CDR1 SGHRS and CDR2 YFSETQ. CDR3 coding DNA: TGCGCCAGCAGCTCTGGAGACAGGGTATCGTCTGAAGCTTTCTTT. Protein: CASSSGDRVSSEAFF.

The chain carries TRBV6-5 and TRBJ1-1, with 8 bases fitting TRBD1. The ends lost 0 bases at V and 5 bases at J; junction bases unmatched: 5. This CDR3 spans 15 amino acids. Germline V gives CDR1 MNHEY, CDR2 SVGAGI. As DNA, the CDR3 is TGTGCCAGCAGTTACTCGATAACAGGGGGAACTGAAGCTTTCTTT. Amino acid sequence: CASSYSITGGTEAFF.

The chain employs TRBV5-1 and TRBJ2-5; the match to TRBD2 covers 8 bases. Germline V lookup: CDR1 SGHRS, CDR2 YFSETQ. The V gene end was trimmed by 4 bases and the J gene end by 1 base; junction bases not matched to a gene: 6. The CDR3 has 15 amino acids. The chain's CDR3 is CASSGSSGLQETQYF. Written as DNA, the CDR3 is TGCGCCAGCAGCGGGTCTAGCGGGCTCCAAGAGACCCAGTACTTC. Combining the CDR3 with reference TRBV5-1 and TRBJ2-5 gives the whole variable domain KAGVTQTPRYLIKTRGQQVTLSCSPISGHRSVSWYQQTPGQGLQFLFEYFSETQRNKGNFPGRFSGRQFSNSRSEMNVSTLELGDSALYLCASSGSSGLQETQYFGPGTRLLVL.

The V call is TRBV29-1, the J call TRBJ1-2; D is possibly TRBD1 (5 bases). Trimming shortened V by 7 bases and J by 0 bases, and 12 bases separated the two germline ends. Germline CDR1 reads SQVTM; CDR2 reads ANQGSEA. The CDR3 extends over 13 amino acids. CDR3 nucleotides: TGCAGCGGGGGGGAGGCCCCTAACTATGGCTACACCTTC. This encodes CSGGEAPNYGYTF.

V usage is TRBV10-3 and J usage is TRBJ2-1, with 13 positions matching TRBD2. Trimming took 1 base from V and 7 from J; bases not matched to a gene: 4. Germline V CDR1 and CDR2: ENHRY, SYGVKD. The CDR3 runs to 16 residues. The CDR3 sequence is CAISELWTSGRNEQFF. In DNA form, the CDR3 reads TGTGCCATCAGTGAGTTATGGACTAGCGGGAGAAATGAGCAGTTCTTC.